These 8 T cell receptor beta chains originate from one sample sequenced in a study of blood T cell repertoires in COVID-19. The assay was immunoSEQ multiplex PCR, and TCRdb's table has in-frame clones only and misses some. The sample lists a few hundred thousand clones, 75% to 85% seen once, with approximately 7.9% in the top ten. Specimen: peripheral blood. All receptors derive from a human donor in a cohort sampled during active COVID-19.

This chain links TRBV29-1 with TRBJ2-3; 9 nucleotides match TRBD1. The CDR3 extends over 15 amino acids. Trimming took 5 bases from V and 2 from J; bases not matched to a gene: 8. Germline V gene sequence: CDR1 SQVTM, CDR2 ANQGSEA. CDR3 sequence (DNA): TGCAGCGTTAGGGGGGACAGGGACAACACAGATACGCAGTATTTT. This translates into CSVRGDRDNTDTQYF.

Ten or more counts support this clone. The rearrangement links TRBV9 to TRBJ1-3, with D uncertain. Trimming pared 2 bases from V and 3 bases from J, leaving 3 bases between. Germline CDR1 reads SGDLS; CDR2 reads YYNGEE. This CDR3 contains 12 residues. The CDR3 loop is CASSVLGNTIYF. CDR3 coding DNA: TGTGCCAGCAGCGTCCTTGGAAACACCATATATTTT.

This chain links TRBV12-5 with TRBJ1-5, with D tentatively TRBD1 (5 bases). The CDR3 loop spans 14 amino acids. V lost 6 bases to trimming and J lost 0 bases, with 9 bases between them. Germline V CDR1 and CDR2: LGHNT, FRNRAP. The CDR3 nucleotides are TGTGCTAGTGGACGACAGTATAGCAATCAGCCCCAGCATTTT. Protein: CASGRQYSNQPQHF.

The genes are TRBV30 and TRBJ1-1; D is perhaps TRBD1 (5 bases). The CDR3 contains 14 residues. The V and J ends lost 0 bases and 6 bases respectively, with 14 bases between them. The germline V gene encodes CDR1 GTSNPN and CDR2 SVGIG (reference sequence). CDR3 loop: CAWSVTGGISEAFF. In DNA form, the CDR3 reads TGTGCCTGGAGTGTCACAGGCGGGATCTCTGAAGCTTTCTTT.

The V gene is TRBV7-6, the J gene TRBJ2-5; 11 bases line up with TRBD2. J was trimmed by 5 bases and V by 4 bases; bases with no gene match: 9. The CDR3 covers 16 residues. Per the germline V gene, CDR1 is SGHVS and CDR2 is FNYEAQ. The CDR3 DNA follows: TGTGCCAGCAGCTGGCGGGTAGCGGGGGGGCCGGAGACCCAGTACTTC. This sequence encodes CASSWRVAGGPETQYF.

The rearrangement joins TRBV5-5 to TRBJ1-6, with a weak D call TRBD1 (5 bases). Germline V gene data show CDR1 as SGHKS and CDR2 as YYEKEE (reference sequence). With 2 bases removed from V and 1 base from J, the gap between germline ends came to 13 bases. The length of the CDR3 is 17 residues. The CDR3 loop reads CASSLSGGGSYNSPLHF. CDR3 in DNA: TGTGCCAGCAGCTTAAGCGGGGGGGGTTCCTATAATTCACCCCTCCACTTT.

The CDR3 nucleotides are TGTGCCAGCAGCTTAAAGACGGGGCAGTACTTC. Residues: CASSLKTGQYF. The genes are TRBV11-2 and TRBJ2-7, with D uncertain. The V end lost 2 bases, the J end lost 9 bases, and 8 bases lay between the germline ends. The CDR3 sequence is 11 residues long. The germline V gene encodes CDR1 SGHAT and CDR2 FQNNGV. The full variable domain, completed using reference TRBV11-2 and TRBJ2-7, is EAGVAQSPRYKIIEKRQSVAFWCNPISGHATLYWYQQILGQGPKLLIQFQNNGVVDDSQLPKDRFSAERLKGVDSTLKIQPAKLEDSAVYLCASSLKTGQYFGPGTRLTVT.

This clone was observed a handful of times. The V call is TRBV18, the J call TRBJ1-1; tentatively, D is TRBD1 (6 bases). CDR1 is KGHSH, CDR2 LQKENI, per germline. The CDR3 consists of 12 residues. The V and J ends lost 3 bases and 8 bases respectively, with 10 bases between them. The CDR3 loop reads CASSPRTDEAFF. The CDR3 region has the DNA TGTGCCAGCTCACCTCGGACAGACGAAGCTTTCTTT. The full variable domain, with the rest looked up from reference TRBV18 and TRBJ1-1, is NAGVMQNPRHLVRRRGQEARLRCSPMKGHSHVYWYRQLPEEGLKFMVYLQKENIIDESGMPKERFSAEFPKEGPSILRIQQVVRGDSAAYFCASSPRTDEAFFGQGTRLTVV.